The present T cell receptor (beta chain) was sequenced within a study of blood T cell repertoires in COVID-19 (dated by TCRdb to between 2020 and 2021). In terms of the full investigation: Samples covering the acute and convalescent phases of COVID-19 were provided by collaborators in the United States, Italy and Spain. The material from the prospective study consisted of cDNA or gDNA derived from T cells, B-cell-depleted T cells, or PBMCs. Deeply sampled blood TCRbeta repertoires from subjects exposed to, actively infected with, or recovered from COVID-19 were included in the dataset. A freely available public database, intended as a resource for researchers studying the immune response to SARS-CoV-2, is where the repertoires were released. Samples were obtained from the ongoing ImmuneRACE study (first 160 participants) and from some 1,200 subjects provided by 6 global collaborators. The sample metadata nearly always contained a de-identified subject ID, COVID-19 status, age in years and sex. Where available, HLA class I and class II types were obtained from metadata supplied by the sample provider rather than from assay-based typing. Findings and caveats that apply to the study as a whole: How much clinical and demographic metadata was included differed by source and by participant, and the metadata was provided uncurated.

Collaborating institutions collected whole blood in K2EDTA tubes following their own protocols. Collaborator samples were shipped for TCRbeta analysis as frozen whole blood, isolated PBMCs, or DNA extracted from either sample type. The immunoSEQ Assay, a bias-controlled multiplex PCR, was used to amplify TCRbeta CDR3 regions from genomic DNA. On the authors' methods: Nucleated cell counts per sample were estimated from amplification of reference gene primers within the assay. Sequence reads were collapsed and filtered to measure the absolute abundance of every unique TCRbeta CDR3 rearrangement. For each sample, productive Simpson clonality was calculated as the square root of Simpson's diversity index across productive rearrangements. TCRdb took over this immuneACCESS table, retaining in-frame rearrangements with V and J assigned. Such tables are incomplete; in checked studies, under half of the missing clones stem from an unresolved V gene, and the remainder is unexplained. V and J calls and clone size follow that table, whereas D and trimming were derived from the DNA. The sample yields a few hundred thousand clones; 65% to 90% were counted once. In total, the top ten clones hold about 7% of the sample.

With regard to this clone: The antigen it binds to is not known. No much larger clonotype is one base removed from it; base qualities were not supplied.

V loses 7 bases of germline sequence and J loses 5 bases, and the interval between the two ends is 20 bases. Via the germline V gene, CDR1 is MNHEY and CDR2 SVGAGI. Counted from cysteine to phenylalanine, this CDR3 has 15 amino acids. Only the CDR3 DNA stays, 45 bases, in frame from base 1. The source material was peripheral blood. The sequence is built from TRBV6-5 and TRBJ1-1, with TRBD1 as a weak D call on 5 bases. This clonotype was obtained from a human donor in a cohort sampled during active COVID-19. The DNA sequence is as follows: TGTGCCAGCACCCGAGGGTGGGGGGGAGGTACTGAAGCTTTCTTT. It specifies CASTRGWGGGTEAFF.